These T cell receptor beta chains were read from a single sample in a study of T cell repertoires in ileal Crohn's disease. The table came from immunoSEQ multiplex PCR; TCRdb's copy has only in-frame clones and leaves some out. The sample has some 9,200 clones; 70% to 85% are singletons. Material: ileal tissue. These receptors were obtained from an adult with Crohn's disease. The CDR3 runs from the conserved cysteine through the conserved F or W. A D gene is named only where the DNA matches it firmly. Expanded clones are given a class, and other clones once, few, many or no size at all.

d_gene	abundance	v_gene	j_gene	CDR3aa	CDR3nt
TRBD2	NA	TRBV10-3	TRBJ2-2	CAISETGTSGTGELFF	TGTGCCATCAGTGAGACCGGGACTAGCGGGACCGGGGAGCTGTTTTTT
TRBD1	NA	TRBV15	TRBJ1-1	CATSRDLVTGANTEAFF	TGTGCCACCAGCAGAGATCTTGTTACAGGGGCAAACACTGAAGCTTTCTTT
NA	NA	TRBV9	TRBJ1-6	CASSVADTGRSPLHF	TGTGCCAGCAGCGTAGCGGACACAGGGCGCTCACCCCTCCACTTT
NA	NA	TRBV5-1	TRBJ1-1	CASSSQTGNTEAFF	TGCGCCAGCAGCTCTCAGACTGGGAACACTGAAGCTTTCTTT
TRBD2	NA	TRBV5-1	TRBJ2-7	CASSSWTSGGSYEQYF	TGCGCCAGCAGCTCGTGGACTAGCGGGGGCTCCTACGAGCAGTACTTC
TRBD2	once	TRBV2	TRBJ2-7	CASRALLGAGWYEQYF	TGTGCCAGCAGGGCGCTTCTTGGAGCGGGGTGGTACGAGCAGTACTTC
TRBD1	once	TRBV7-9	TRBJ1-2	CADGQGLVYGYTF	TGTGCCGACGGACAGGGGCTCGTCTATGGCTACACCTTC
TRBD2	NA	TRBV5-5	TRBJ2-7	CASSPGEGGRDYEQYF	TGTGCCAGCAGCCCAGGGGAGGGCGGGAGGGACTACGAGCAGTACTTC
NA	NA	TRBV10-3	TRBJ1-3	CAISESLRGNAGNTIYF	TGTGCCATCAGTGAGTCATTAAGGGGAAACGCTGGAAACACCATATATTTT
TRBD2	few	TRBV5-4	TRBJ2-1	CASSAKTSGVYNEQFF	TGTGCCAGCAGCGCCAAGACTAGCGGGGTATACAATGAGCAGTTCTTC
NA	NA	TRBV11-2	TRBJ2-7	CASSRGGSSYEQYF	TGTGCCAGCAGCAGGGGGGGCAGTTCCTACGAGCAGTACTTC
NA	NA	TRBV30	TRBJ1-5	CAWSASRASQPQHF	TGTGCCTGGAGTGCGAGCAGGGCGAGTCAGCCCCAGCATTTT
TRBD1	NA	TRBV7-9	TRBJ2-7	CASSFDGTDLREQYF	TGTGCCAGCAGCTTTGACGGGACAGATCTACGAGAGCAGTACTTC
TRBD2	NA	TRBV9	TRBJ2-3	CASSARDYRADTQYF	TGTGCCAGCAGCGCCCGGGACTACCGCGCAGATACGCAGTATTTT
NA	NA	TRBV5-1	TRBJ1-2	CASREAGDTNYGYTF	TGCGCCAGCAGAGAGGCCGGGGATACTAACTATGGCTACACCTTC
TRBD2	NA	TRBV7-9	TRBJ2-1	CASSFFSGGAKGEQFF	TGTGCCAGCAGCTTTTTTAGCGGGGGGGCGAAGGGTGAGCAGTTCTTC
TRBD1	once	TRBV19	TRBJ1-2	CASTTWDRNYGYTF	TGTGCCAGTACCACGTGGGACAGGAACTATGGCTACACCTTC
NA	NA	TRBV5-5	TRBJ1-2	CASSLMQKDYGYTF	TGTGCCAGCAGCTTGATGCAGAAAGACTATGGCTACACCTTC
NA	NA	TRBV25-1	TRBJ1-3	CATQGSGNTIYF	TGTGCCACCCAGGGGTCTGGAAACACCATATATTTT
NA	NA	TRBV6-1	TRBJ1-1	CASRQGWTEAFF	TGTGCCAGCAGACAGGGTTGGACTGAAGCTTTCTTT
TRBD1	NA	TRBV2	TRBJ2-7	CASDPGQGVYEQYF	TGTGCCAGCGATCCGGGACAGGGTGTCTACGAGCAGTACTTC
NA	NA	TRBV27	TRBJ2-7	CASSLKLQSYYEQYF	TGTGCCAGCAGTTTAAAATTACAGAGTTACTACGAGCAGTACTTC
TRBD1	NA	TRBV30	TRBJ1-2	CAWLVDRGYGYTF	TGTGCCTGGTTGGTCGACAGGGGCTATGGCTACACCTTC
TRBD2	few	TRBV6-5	TRBJ2-7	CASSYSGSTDEQYF	TGTGCCAGCAGTTACAGCGGGAGTACCGACGAGCAGTACTTC
TRBD1	NA	TRBV6-1	TRBJ1-3	CASSGLPGQGENTIYF	TGTGCCAGCAGTGGACTTCCGGGACAGGGAGAAAACACCATATATTTT
NA	NA	TRBV4-1	TRBJ2-7	CASSQGTGYYEQYF	TGCGCCAGCAGCCAAGGTACAGGGTACTACGAGCAGTACTTC
TRBD1	NA	TRBV4-3	TRBJ2-1	CASSQEQGANEQFF	TGCGCCAGCAGCCAAGAACAGGGGGCGAATGAGCAGTTCTTC
NA	NA	TRBV15	TRBJ1-2	CAMSRGGGNYGYTF	TGTGCCATGTCCCGGGGAGGGGGTAACTATGGCTACACCTTC
TRBD2	NA	TRBV9	TRBJ2-3	CASSVAEGLDLTDTQYF	TGTGCCAGCAGCGTAGCGGAAGGACTAGACCTCACAGATACGCAGTATTTT
NA	NA	TRBV15	TRBJ1-2	CATSREEGDGYTF	TGTGCCACCAGCAGAGAAGAGGGGGATGGCTACACCTTC